This entry lists 16 T cell receptor beta chains sequenced from one sample in a study of T cell responses to AZD1222 COVID-19 vaccine. Using immunoSEQ multiplex PCR, the repertoire was profiled, and TCRdb retains in-frame clones only, with some absent. The sample consists of some 120,000 clones, roughly nine tenths of them appearing once. This material consisted of peripheral blood, taken 28 days after the second AZD1222 dose. The receptors were sampled from an adult who received the AZD1222 COVID-19 vaccine.

V and J are TRBV20-1 and TRBJ1-1; no clear D. This CDR3 is built from 11 residues. In germline, CDR1 is DFQATT, CDR2 SNEGSKA (reference sequence). The V gene lost 5 bases and the J gene lost 7 bases, with 11 bases spanning the gap. The CDR3 is CSALRAREAFF. DNA for the CDR3: TGCAGTGCTTTGCGGGCCCGTGAAGCTTTCTTT.

The chain joins TRBV7-9 to TRBJ1-4; tentative D call: TRBD1 (5 bases). Per the germline V gene, CDR1 is SEHNR and CDR2 is FQNEAQ (reference sequence). V was pared by 5 bases and J by 8 bases, with 12 bases between. There are 13 residues in the CDR3. The CDR3 spells CASSVGGGEKLFF. The DNA for the CDR3 is TGTGCCAGCAGCGTGGGGGGAGGAGAAAAACTGTTTTTT.

The V and J genes are TRBV7-9 and TRBJ2-7; no firm D call. The CDR3 spans 14 residues. CDR1 and CDR2 from the germline V gene are SEHNR and FQNEAQ (reference sequence). Trimming left V 5 bases short and J 3 bases short, with 14 bases between. The CDR3 region has the DNA TGTGCCAGCAGCCGCGCAGGCCTCTTCTACGAGCAGTACTTC. It encodes CASSRAGLFYEQYF. The variable domain in full, with the rest retrieved from reference TRBV7-9 and TRBJ2-7, is DTGVSQNPRHKITKRGQNVTFRCDPISEHNRLYWYRQTLGQGPEFLTYFQNEAQLEKSRLLSDRFSAERPKGSFSTLEIQRTEQGDSAMYLCASSRAGLFYEQYFGPGTRLTVT.

This sequence joins TRBV7-6 and TRBJ1-5, with D unresolved. The germline CDR1 and CDR2 sequences are SGHVS and FNYEAQ. CDR3 length: 16 residues. V gave up 1 base and J gave up 2 bases, with 12 bases separating them. This chain's CDR3 is CASSLDLPGGNQPQHF. CDR3 coding DNA: TGTGCCAGCAGCTTAGATTTGCCAGGCGGCAATCAGCCCCAGCATTTT.

The chain couples TRBV19 to TRBJ2-3; D is perhaps TRBD2 (6 bases). CDR1 is LNHDA and CDR2 is SQIVND in the germline V gene (reference sequence). Trimming took off 5 bases at V and 4 bases at J, with 10 bases between the two ends. The length of the CDR3 is 13 residues. CDR3: CASSQGLPDTQYF. CDR3 in DNA: TGTGCCAGTAGTCAGGGACTTCCAGATACGCAGTATTTT.

The chain uses TRBV10-3 and TRBJ1-1; no reliable D call. Looked up from germline, CDR1 is ENHRY and CDR2 is SYGVKD. This CDR3 comprises 14 residues. The V and J ends lost 3 bases and 6 bases respectively, with 14 bases between them. The chain's CDR3 is CAISEMGSWAEAFF. The CDR3 coding sequence is TGTGCCATCAGTGAAATGGGGAGTTGGGCTGAAGCTTTCTTT.

This rearrangement joins TRBV5-1 to TRBJ1-3; no clear D. V shed 1 base and J shed 6 bases, with 14 bases lying between them. CDR1 is SGHRS and CDR2 is YFSETQ in the germline V gene. The CDR3 is made up of 15 amino acids. CDR3 DNA sequence: TGCGCCAGCAGCTTGAGTTCTGCCTCCCAAAACACCATATATTTT. This sequence encodes CASSLSSASQNTIYF. The full variable domain, rest sourced from reference TRBV5-1 and TRBJ1-3, is KAGVTQTPRYLIKTRGQQVTLSCSPISGHRSVSWYQQTPGQGLQFLFEYFSETQRNKGNFPGRFSGRQFSNSRSEMNVSTLELGDSALYLCASSLSSASQNTIYFGEGSWLTVV.

The chain joins TRBV7-6 to TRBJ2-1; D is perhaps TRBD2 (5 bases). With 4 bases removed from V and 9 bases from J, the gap between germline ends came to 19 bases. The CDR3 is 15 residues long. Germline lookup yields CDR1 SGHVS and CDR2 FNYEAQ. The CDR3 reads CASSSRSGGNSEQFF. The DNA of the CDR3 is TGTGCCAGCAGCTCGAGGAGCGGTGGGAATAGTGAGCAGTTCTTC.

The V gene is TRBV9, the J gene TRBJ2-1, with 9 bases lining up with TRBD2. Germline loops: CDR1 SGDLS, CDR2 YYNGEE. The CDR3 is made up of 13 amino acids. Trimming at V came to 2 bases and at J to 9 bases, leaving 3 bases not matched to a gene. CDR3 residues: CASSVATSGEQFF. In DNA, the CDR3 is TGTGCCAGCAGCGTTGCGACTAGCGGTGAGCAGTTCTTC.

V and J are TRBV29-1 and TRBJ2-1; 7 nucleotides align to TRBD2. This CDR3 contains 14 residues. The junction had 10 bases not matched to a gene; V was cut back by 7 bases and J by 4 bases. Germline CDR1 is SQVTM and CDR2 is ANQGSEA. Here the CDR3 reads CSGGRSGTYNEQFF. DNA for the CDR3: TGCAGCGGCGGAAGAAGCGGGACTTACAATGAGCAGTTCTTC.

This CDR3 is CASSLYLMWGEEGQPQHF. The CDR3 coding sequence is TGTGCCAGCAGTTTATACCTCATGTGGGGAGAGGAGGGTCAGCCCCAGCATTTT. V is TRBV28 and J is TRBJ1-5; D remains ambiguous. Germline CDR1 is MDHEN and CDR2 is SYDVKM. Deletions cut 1 base from V and 6 bases from J, with 22 bases between. The CDR3 is made up of 18 amino acids.

The chain joins TRBV4-2 to TRBJ1-4, with a possible D match to TRBD1 (6 bases). This CDR3 is built from 15 residues. Germline loops: CDR1 LGHNA, CDR2 YNFKEQ. The V gene lost 1 base and the J gene lost 8 bases, with 14 bases spanning the gap. The CDR3 region is CASSQAAGADEKLFF. CDR3 DNA sequence: TGTGCCAGCAGCCAAGCCGCAGGGGCTGACGAAAAACTGTTTTTT.

The chain uses TRBV28 and TRBJ2-1, with TRBD2 identical over 13 bases. Germline trimming cut 2 bases from V and 5 bases from J; bases unmatched to any gene: 6. CDR1 and CDR2 (germline): MDHEN, SYDVKM. The CDR3 runs 17 residues. The CDR3 DNA sequence: TGTGCCAGCAGTTTAGCGTCCGGGACTAGCGGGGACAATGAGCAGTTCTTC. It yields the protein CASSLASGTSGDNEQFF.

The CDR3 here is CASSPGTGTTGANVLTF. The DNA for the CDR3 is TGCGCCAGCAGCCCCGGGACAGGAACAACCGGGGCCAACGTCCTGACTTTC. The chain recombines TRBV4-1 with TRBJ2-6, with TRBD1 matching over 8 bases. The CDR3 covers 17 residues. CDR1 is MGHRA, CDR2 YSYEKL, per germline. Trimming cost V 4 bases and J 4 bases; bases outside gene matches: 9.

The rearrangement links TRBV7-6 to TRBJ2-7; the D gene is possibly TRBD1 (7 bases). Trimming took 5 bases from V and 7 from J, leaving 18 bases between them. Looked up from germline, CDR1 is SGHVS and CDR2 is FNYEAQ. The CDR3 covers 14 residues. The CDR3 protein is CASSRGRGAREQYF. The DNA of the CDR3 is TGTGCCAGCAGCAGGGGCAGGGGGGCGCGTGAGCAGTACTTC.

The chain links TRBV30 to TRBJ1-1; D uncertain. Trimming pared 3 bases from V and 4 bases from J, leaving 15 bases between. Germline V gene data show CDR1 as GTSNPN and CDR2 as SVGIG (reference sequence). CDR3 length: 14 amino acids. CDR3 sequence reads: CAWRLLGILTEAFF. In DNA, the CDR3 is TGTGCCTGGAGGCTCTTGGGGATACTCACTGAAGCTTTCTTT.